Given below is one T cell receptor beta chain in context. Its antigen is still unknown. HCMV-specific IgG was detected in serum with a commercial ELISA kit to determine HCMV serostatus. Peripheral blood mononuclear cells were isolated from blood by Ficoll density gradient centrifugation. TCRdb records Illumina HiSeq 2000 as the sequencer. TCR beta cDNA libraries were made by 5'RACE template switching that added a universal primer site and unique molecular identifiers. cDNA synthesis was primed from the TCR beta constant segment, followed by two successive PCR amplification steps. The study's own analysis went as follows. MIGEC was used to demultiplex reads and group reads by UMI, and MiTCR was used to assemble and quantify clonotypes. Only TCR cDNA sequences supported by at least two reads were kept to exclude erroneous sequences. The tcR package was used for downstream repertoire analysis, and clonotypes were matched between fractions using CDR3 nucleotide sequence together with V segment. Antigen specificity was annotated against VDJdb with VDJmatch, allowing one amino acid substitution in CDR3. Each entry corresponds to one CDR3 protein sequence from reads that TCRdb reprocessed, and DNA is not given. TCRdb, not the authors, supplied the V and J calls. The sample's clone listing holds 250,000 to 300,000 distinct CDR3 sequences. The ten largest account for under 0.5% of the sample.

The CDR3 numbers 16 residues from cysteine through phenylalanine. Only the protein sequence is given. The sample comes from a study of T cells expressing NK-cell markers (dated by TCRdb to about 2020). Study-wide context: Three sorted T-cell subsets (CD3+CD56+NKG2C+, CD3+CD56+NKG2C- and CD3+CD56-NKG2C+) from about 8 donors had their TCR beta-chain repertoires profiled. Illumina HiSeq 2000/2500, MiSeq or NextSeq was used to sequence libraries as 2 x 150 bp reads. Randomly selected healthy volunteers, three men and five women, were used as the eight sequenced donors. Among the eight sequenced donors, seven were HCMV-seropositive and one was HCMV-seronegative. General study outcomes and caveats: Whether the expanded NKG2C-expressing T cell clones were specific for HCMV antigens was left unclear. Those dominant clonotypes were again the most abundant among CD3+CD56-NKG2C+ cells in several donors, at about 25-65%. In a handful of donors, the dominant CD3+CD56+NKG2C+ clonotypes were found to rank among the top 10 CD8+ clonotypes and to make up roughly 1.0-7.0% of CD8+ T cells.

The sequence joins TRBV12-3 or TRBV12-4 to TRBJ1-5. The sequence came from a young man in good health. Donor details come from another sample of the same person, matched by shared clones. Sequencing input: blood T cells: a sorted CD56 or NKG2C T cell subset, CD4+ or CD8+ T cells, or bulk PBMC T cells (not recorded which). This receptor has the CDR3 CASTVGRSYSNQPQHF.